This T cell receptor beta chain is drawn from a study of pediatric ulcerative colitis. The rectum was sampled with one to two pinch biopsies at colonoscopy. Only a few counts were recorded for this clone. Its antigen remains unknown. The data were produced by immunoSEQ multiplex PCR, yet TCRdb's version contains in-frame clones alone and is incomplete. This sample has tens of thousands of clones, with over 60% found just once. Broader study findings: A couple of rectal clonotypes were found only in ulcerative colitis patients, all of them.

The CDR3 consists of 15 residues. The germline V gene encodes CDR1 KGHSH and CDR2 LQKENI. The V segment lost 2 bases and the J segment 4 bases; nucleotides outside the gene matches: 5. The source of this sequence is a boy between 10 and 17 years old with severe ulcerative colitis. The V call is TRBV18, the J call TRBJ1-2; TRBD1 agrees at 9 bases. The specimen was gut tissue. CDR3 residues: CASSPNTGGGYGYTF. CDR3 sequence (DNA): TGTGCCAGCTCACCAAACACAGGGGGCGGCTATGGCTACACCTTC.